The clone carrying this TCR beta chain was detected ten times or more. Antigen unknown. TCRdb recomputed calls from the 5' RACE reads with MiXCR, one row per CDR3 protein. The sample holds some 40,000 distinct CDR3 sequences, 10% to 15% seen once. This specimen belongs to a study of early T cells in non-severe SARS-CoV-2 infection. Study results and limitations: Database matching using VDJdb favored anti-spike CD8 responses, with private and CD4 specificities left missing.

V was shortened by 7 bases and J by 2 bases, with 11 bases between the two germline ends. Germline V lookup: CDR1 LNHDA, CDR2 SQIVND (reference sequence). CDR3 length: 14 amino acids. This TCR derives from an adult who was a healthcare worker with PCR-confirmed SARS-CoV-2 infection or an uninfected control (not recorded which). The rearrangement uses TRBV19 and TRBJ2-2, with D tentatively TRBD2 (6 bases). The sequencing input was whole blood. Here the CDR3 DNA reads TGTGCCAGTATGCGGGGTGGTAACACCGGGGAGCTGTTTTTT. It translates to CASMRGGNTGELFF.